These 25 T cell receptor beta chains originate from one sample sequenced in a study of blood T cell repertoires in COVID-19. Only in-frame clones appear in the TCRdb table, and some are missing; sequencing was by immunoSEQ multiplex PCR. Of 100,000 to 150,000 clones listed, around 74% are singletons. The sample comprised peripheral blood. The receptors were sampled from a man older than 75 with COVID-19, enrolled during active disease.

This clone was detected only once. The chain is built from TRBV28 and TRBJ1-2; 8 nucleotides match TRBD1. The CDR3 is 13 amino acids. After removal of 4 bases from V and 7 bases from J, the junction contained 5 bases not matched to a gene. CDR1 MDHEN and CDR2 SYDVKM come from the germline V gene. The CDR3 loop reads CASSYQGAGGYTF. The CDR3 DNA follows: TGTGCCAGCAGTTACCAGGGGGCAGGTGGCTACACCTTC.

This chain uses TRBV7-2 with TRBJ2-7, with 11 bases that match TRBD2. V lost 4 bases to trimming and J lost 3 bases; unmatched junction nucleotides: 8. The CDR3 loop spans 16 amino acids. Germline V gene sequence: CDR1 SGHTA, CDR2 FQGNSA. The CDR3 DNA sequence: TGTGCCAGCAGCTCACTAGGACTAGCGGGCGGCTACGAGCAGTACTTC. This translates into CASSSLGLAGGYEQYF.

The chain links TRBV5-4 to TRBJ1-6; the D is unclear. CDR3 length: 14 amino acids. V lost 4 bases to trimming and J lost 7 bases, with 12 bases between them. The germline gives CDR1 SGHNT, CDR2 YYREEE (reference sequence). Here the CDR3 DNA reads TGTGCCAGCAGCACGGACTTCAGCAATTCACCCCTCCACTTT. It specifies CASSTDFSNSPLHF.

The chain employs TRBV19 and TRBJ2-6, with D maybe TRBD2 (6 bases). Per germline, CDR1 LNHDA and CDR2 SQIVND (reference sequence). The CDR3 has 17 amino acids. The V and J ends lost 1 base and 1 base respectively, with 11 bases between them. The CDR3 sequence: CASSIVEAGSGANVLTF. Written as DNA, the CDR3 is TGTGCCAGTAGTATAGTCGAAGCGGGTTCTGGGGCCAACGTCCTGACTTTC.

V is TRBV28 and J is TRBJ2-5; a weak D match, TRBD1 (5 bases). Per germline, CDR1 MDHEN and CDR2 SYDVKM. The CDR3 is made up of 15 amino acids. Trimming took 3 bases from V and 1 from J, leaving 12 bases between them. In nucleotides, the CDR3 is TGTGCCAGCAGTTTCCCGGACACAAGCCAAGAGACCCAGTACTTC. It specifies CASSFPDTSQETQYF.

The rearrangement links TRBV3-1 (or the pseudogene TRBV3-2) to TRBJ1-5; 8 nucleotides align to TRBD1. The CDR3 is 16 residues long. J gave up 1 base and V 4 bases, and 6 bases lay outside the gene matches. CDR1 is LGHDT and CDR2 is YNNKEL in the germline V gene (reference sequence). The CDR3 DNA reads TGTGCCAGCAGCCCAGGACAGGGCTTAAGCAATCAGCCCCAGCATTTT. It is translated as CASSPGQGLSNQPQHF.

This clone was seen repeatedly, ten times or more. The chain is built from TRBV5-6 and TRBJ2-1; TRBD2 matches at 13 bases. V dropped 1 base and J dropped 9; count of bases not matched to a gene: 4. This CDR3 is 15 amino acids long. The germline V gene has CDR1 SGHDT and CDR2 YYEEEE. The CDR3 reads CASSLKLAGGLEQFF. For the CDR3, the DNA is TGTGCCAGCAGCTTGAAACTAGCGGGAGGGCTTGAGCAGTTCTTC.

The chain combines TRBV28 with TRBJ2-2; TRBD2 matches at 9 bases. This CDR3 has 17 amino acids. Germline V gene lookup returns CDR1 MDHEN and CDR2 SYDVKM. With 3 bases clipped from V and 6 bases from J, the junction kept 11 bases outside the gene matches. CDR3 loop: CASSFHSGSFIAGELFF. Written as DNA, the CDR3 is TGTGCCAGCAGTTTCCATAGCGGGAGTTTTATCGCCGGGGAGCTGTTTTTT.

Only one count was recorded for this clone. The chain recombines TRBV5-3 with TRBJ2-2; TRBD2 might be the D (5 bases). TRBV5-3 is marked as an open reading frame, function uncertain. The CDR3 loop spans 16 amino acids. V dropped 0 bases and J dropped 3 bases, with 12 bases sitting between them. CDR3 coding DNA: TGTGCCAGAAGCTTGGAGGCGGAGGTGGACACCGGGGAGCTGTTTTTT. This gives the protein CARSLEAEVDTGELFF.

This clone was recorded a few times. The rearrangement links TRBV20-1 to TRBJ2-7, with D possibly matching TRBD1 (7 bases). The CDR3 loop spans 11 amino acids. Per germline, CDR1 DFQATT and CDR2 SNEGSKA (reference sequence). V dropped 0 bases and J dropped 9 bases, with 9 bases sitting between them. CDR3 nucleotide sequence: TGCAGTGCTAGAGAGCGGGACAGGCAGTACTTC. As protein: CSARERDRQYF.

CDR3 DNA: TGTGCCAGCAGCGTAGAGAGGGGCACAGATACGCAGTATTTT. Encoded protein: CASSVERGTDTQYF. The rearrangement uses TRBV9 and TRBJ2-3; D perhaps matches TRBD2 (5 bases). Germline V gene lookup returns CDR1 SGDLS and CDR2 YYNGEE. Trimming shortened V by 0 bases and J by 1 base, and 6 bases separated the two germline ends. This CDR3 spans 14 amino acids.

The chain is built from TRBV27 and TRBJ2-5; tentative D call: TRBD2 (5 bases). The V end lost 8 bases, the J end lost 1 base, and 11 bases lay between the germline ends. Per the germline V gene, CDR1 is MNHEY and CDR2 is SMNVEV (reference sequence). The CDR3 has 13 residues. The CDR3 here is CASGRASQETQYF. The CDR3 DNA follows: TGTGCCAGCGGGCGGGCTTCCCAAGAGACCCAGTACTTC.

This chain connects TRBV15 to TRBJ2-1; 7 bases are shared with TRBD1. J lost 0 bases, V lost 1 base, and 3 bases had no gene match. This CDR3 has 16 amino acids. Germline assignment: CDR1 LNHNV and CDR2 YYDKDF (reference sequence). The CDR3 bases are TGTGCCACCAGCAGAGGAAGGGGGCTCTCCTACAATGAGCAGTTCTTC. It translates to CATSRGRGLSYNEQFF.

The chain links TRBV28 to TRBJ1-1, with D unresolved. Germline values: CDR1 MDHEN, CDR2 SYDVKM. The ends were cut back, 6 bases at V and 1 base at J, with 12 bases in the middle. There are 14 residues in the CDR3. CDR3 nucleotides: TGTGCCAGCAGCCCCCCTAGGTGGAACACTGAAGCTTTCTTT. This codes for CASSPPRWNTEAFF. Supplemented by reference TRBV28 and TRBJ1-1, the full variable domain reads DVKVTQSSRYLVKRTGEKVFLECVQDMDHENMFWYRQDPGLGLRLIYFSYDVKMKEKGDIPEGYSVSREKKERFSLILESASTNQTSMYLCASSPPRWNTEAFFGQGTRLTVV.

The chain recombines TRBV21-1 with TRBJ2-7; whether TRBD2, the table's D call, matches the DNA was not checked. TRBV21-1 is classified as a pseudogene. The CDR3 length is 19 residues. The CDR3: CASSNGSSLGLAGWGEQYF. The CDR3 DNA sequence: TGTGCCAGCAGCAATGGAAGCAGCTTGGGACTAGCGGGATGGGGTGAGCAGTACTTC.

This clone was recorded only once. This chain joins TRBV9 and TRBJ1-5; D gene ambiguous. The CDR3 contains 14 residues. Deletions cut 2 bases from V and 0 bases from J, with 6 bases between. Germline V gene sequence: CDR1 SGDLS, CDR2 YYNGEE. The CDR3, as DNA: TGTGCCAGCAGCGTGTCCGGTAGCAATCAGCCCCAGCATTTT. Its translation is CASSVSGSNQPQHF.

With regard to this clone: The sample carries other DNA sequences with the same CDR3. This sequence joins TRBV27 and TRBJ1-1; D gene uncertain. Germline V gene data show CDR1 as MNHEY and CDR2 as SMNVEV (reference sequence). Trimming left V 0 bases short and J 1 base short, with 3 bases between. This CDR3 has 13 residues. This chain's CDR3 is CASSLSRNTEAFF. The CDR3 region has the DNA TGTGCCAGCAGTTTATCGAGGAACACTGAAGCTTTCTTT.

The chain joins TRBV5-1 to TRBJ2-3; D uncertain. CDR1 is SGHRS and CDR2 is YFSETQ in the germline V gene. The CDR3 contains 15 residues. V was clipped by 5 bases and J by 0 bases, with 13 bases between them. The CDR3 DNA is TGCGCCAGCAGAACATTAGCAGCTAGCACAGATACGCAGTATTTT. Its translation is CASRTLAASTDTQYF.

This chain connects TRBV4-1 to TRBJ2-1, with 7 bases matching TRBD2. Unmatched junction bases numbered 10, after V lost 1 base and J lost 4 bases. CDR1 is MGHRA and CDR2 is YSYEKL in the germline V gene. This CDR3 comprises 17 residues. The CDR3 bases are TGCGCCAGCAGCCAAGGATCTGGGGGGGGGAGATACAATGAGCAGTTCTTC. Translating it yields CASSQGSGGGRYNEQFF.

The chain carries TRBV28 and TRBJ1-6; possible D gene TRBD1, 5 bases. Between the trimmed V and J ends, which lost 8 bases and 11 bases, there was a span of 25 bases. The CDR3 is 16 residues long. Germline V gene lookup returns CDR1 MDHEN and CDR2 SYDVKM. CDR3 sequence: CASGSNLGQGGPPLHF. CDR3 DNA: TGTGCCAGCGGGTCTAACCTCGGGCAGGGCGGCCCACCCCTCCACTTT.

J is TRBJ2-2 and V is TRBV10-3; 9 positions match TRBD2. Trimming cost V 5 bases and J 1 base; bases outside gene matches: 2. This CDR3 has 15 amino acids. In germline, CDR1 is ENHRY, CDR2 SYGVKD. CDR3 coding DNA: TGTGCCATCAGTAGCGGGAGGCGGAACACCGGGGAGCTGTTTTTT. Protein: CAISSGRRNTGELFF.

This clone was detected once. The V gene is TRBV7-2, the J gene TRBJ2-6; 9 bases line up with TRBD2. After removal of 5 bases from V and 3 bases from J, the junction contained 2 bases not matched to a gene. Germline loops: CDR1 SGHTA, CDR2 FQGNSA. The CDR3 is 15 residues long. The CDR3 region is CASSMTSGGANVLTF. As DNA, the CDR3 is TGTGCCAGCAGCATGACTAGCGGTGGGGCCAACGTCCTGACTTTC.

This clone was recorded a few times. This chain links TRBV21-1 with TRBJ2-7; whether TRBD1, the table's D call, matches the DNA was not checked. TRBV21-1 is marked as a pseudogene. CDR3 size: 18 residues. The DNA of the CDR3 is TGTGCCAGCAGCAAGAGGGACAGGGAGGCTGAATTCTCCTACGAGCAGTACTTC. Translation gives CASSKRDREAEFSYEQYF.

The chain recombines TRBV28 with TRBJ1-5, with 8 bases aligning to TRBD1. CDR3 length: 13 amino acids. Losses at the gene ends were 6 bases for V and 5 bases for J; bases not matched to a gene: 3. Germline values: CDR1 MDHEN, CDR2 SYDVKM. This CDR3 is CASSRTGYQPQHF. The CDR3 nucleotides read TGTGCCAGCAGCCGGACAGGGTATCAGCCCCAGCATTTT.

Worth noting for this clone: Different DNA sequences within this sample yield the same CDR3. The rearrangement uses TRBV10-3 and TRBJ1-2; no definite D call. The CDR3 runs to 14 residues. V was trimmed by 2 bases and J by 0 bases, leaving 7 bases between them. CDR1 and CDR2 (germline): ENHRY, SYGVKD. The CDR3, as DNA: TGTGCCATCAGTGAGGGAGAAGCTAACTATGGCTACACCTTC. Its translation is CAISEGEANYGYTF.